This T cell receptor beta chain appears in the sequencing data of a study of blood T cells in healthy people across ages. General study points: When one million T cells were used, diversity estimates were thought to be underestimates. Donor CMV infection status was unknown, possibly confounding age-related changes in expanded clonotypes. Per million T cells, the diversity of TCR beta decreased roughly linearly as age advanced.

This clonotype showed up just a few times. Its specificity is not known. A second PCR of 7 to 11 cycles used a sample-barcoded 5' primer and a J-beta primer mix. All cDNA molecules were each tagged by a template-switch adaptor with 12 random nucleotides. Each CDR3 protein is one row after TCRdb ran MiXCR on the 5' RACE reads. The sample records about 670,000 distinct CDR3 sequences, about 43% being singletons. The sequence came from an elderly man in good health. The material sequenced was blood.

The chain's CDR3 is CASGLVSSYNEQFF. CDR3 nucleotides: TGTGCCAGCGGACTGGTCAGCTCCTACAATGAGCAGTTCTTC. This sequence joins TRBV7-2 and TRBJ2-1; TRBD2 might be the D (5 bases). The CDR3 contains 14 residues. The germline CDR1 and CDR2 sequences are SGHTA and FQGNSA. V lost 8 bases and J 0 bases, leaving 11 bases between the germline ends.